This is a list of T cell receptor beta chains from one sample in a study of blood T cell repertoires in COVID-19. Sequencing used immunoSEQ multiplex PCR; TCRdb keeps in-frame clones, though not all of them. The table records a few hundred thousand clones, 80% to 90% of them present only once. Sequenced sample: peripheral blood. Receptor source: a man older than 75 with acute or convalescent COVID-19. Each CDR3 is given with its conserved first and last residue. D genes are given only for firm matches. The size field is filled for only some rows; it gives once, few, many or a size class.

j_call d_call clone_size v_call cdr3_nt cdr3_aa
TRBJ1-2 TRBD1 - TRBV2 TGTGCCAGCAGGGGGGACAGCCGCTATGGCTACACCTTC CASRGDSRYGYTF
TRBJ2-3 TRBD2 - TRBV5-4 TGTGCCAGCAGCTCCGGACTAGCCCTCACAGATACGCAGTATTTT CASSSGLALTDTQYF
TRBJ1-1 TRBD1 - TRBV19 TGTGCCAGTAGTGACCCGGGACAGGGGGCCCTTGAAGCTTTCTTT CASSDPGQGALEAFF
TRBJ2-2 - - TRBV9 TGTGCCAGCAGCTCCGGTACGACCGGGGAGCTGTTTTTT CASSSGTTGELFF
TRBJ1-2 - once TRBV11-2 TGTGCCAGCAGCCCATGGGAGACCATGGGCTATGGCTACACCTTC CASSPWETMGYGYTF
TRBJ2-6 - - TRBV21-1 TGTGCCAGCAGCAAAAAGAGAGGGGGGGCCAACGTCCTGACTTTC CASSKKRGGANVLTF
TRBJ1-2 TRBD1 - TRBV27 TGTGCCAGCAGTTTATCGTGGCAGGGGGCCGACTATGGCTACACCTTC CASSLSWQGADYGYTF
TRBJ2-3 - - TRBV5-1 TGCGCCAGCACCCAGGACAGTAGCACAGATACGCAGTATTTT CASTQDSSTDTQYF
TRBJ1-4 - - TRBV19 TGTGCCAGTAGTATAATGGGGCGGACTAATGAAAAACTGTTTTTT CASSIMGRTNEKLFF
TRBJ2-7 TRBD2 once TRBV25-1 TGTGCCAGCAGTGAAAGTAGGGCTAGCGGGATTCTCGAGCAGTACTTC CASSESRASGILEQYF
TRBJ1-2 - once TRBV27 TGTGCCAGCAGTCCCCAGGGTGTTGGCTACACCTTC CASSPQGVGYTF
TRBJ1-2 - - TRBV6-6 TGTGCCAGCAGTTACTCACGTCCCAGAATCAACTATGGCTACACCTTC CASSYSRPRINYGYTF
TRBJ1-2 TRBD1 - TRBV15 TGTGCCACCAGCAGGACCGGGACAGGGAACTATGGCTACACCTTC CATSRTGTGNYGYTF
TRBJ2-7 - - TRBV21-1 TGTGCCAGCAGCAAAGGGCTAGCGGGGAGGACCTACGAGCAGTACTTC CASSKGLAGRTYEQYF
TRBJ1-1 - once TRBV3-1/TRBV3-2 TGTGCCAGCAGCCATGGGGGGGTTAACACTGAAGCTTTCTTT CASSHGGVNTEAFF